The subject of this entry is one TCR beta chain. Its target is not known. The data stem from a study of shared clonotypes between healthy human individuals. Sequenced by immunoSEQ multiplex PCR; TCRdb stores in-frame clones only, minus some. The table records a few million clones, approximately 93% of them present only once. Study-level findings and limits: Clonotypes shared by all four donors outscored non-shared clonotypes in generation probability.

The sequence derives from a man aged 18-30 years in good health. Some clones in this sample may be carry-over from other donors' samples. The sequencing sample was made of naive CD4+ T cells from PBMCs. Subset in this sample: CD45RA+ positively selected.

In DNA, the CDR3 is TGTGCCAGCAGGGCCCCTCGTCCCGGGGAGCTGTTTTTT. Encoded protein: CASRAPRPGELFF. The rearrangement uses TRBV6-1 and TRBJ2-2; D is unresolved. This CDR3 contains 13 residues. V was cut by 6 bases and J by 6 bases, with 11 bases left in between. From germline, CDR1 is MNHNS and CDR2 SASEGT.